This is a list of T cell receptor beta chains from one sample in a study of response to subunit inactivated influenza vaccine. One entry per CDR3 protein, called by TCRdb with MiXCR from the RT-PCR reads. The repertoire holds roughly 170,000 distinct CDR3 sequences, nearly 9.5% seen once, with 11% in the top ten. The starting material was non-naive T cells sorted from PBMCs, obtained on the day of vaccination. These receptors all stem from a man aged 45-65 years who received an inactivated influenza vaccine. The CDR3 runs from the conserved cysteine through the conserved F or W. Fields, in order: clone size, V gene, J gene, D gene, CDR3 DNA, CDR3 protein. A D gene is named only where the DNA matches it firmly. Clone size appears in some rows only: once, few, many, or a class for an expanded clone.

NA,TRBV10-3,TRBJ2-7,TRBD1,TGTGCCATCAGTGAGTCTACAGGGGGTGACGAGCAGTACTTC,CAISESTGGDEQYF
few,TRBV5-6,TRBJ2-7,NA,TGTGCCAGCAGCTTGGGAGGGGGGTTCAAGCAGTACTTC,CASSLGGGFKQYF
few,TRBV5-1,TRBJ1-1,NA,TGCGCCAGCAGCTCTGGACCGCATGAAGCTTTCTTT,CASSSGPHEAFF
many,TRBV5-1,TRBJ1-1,NA,TGCGCCAGCGGGGAGGAAGACATGAACACTGAAGCTTTCTTT,CASGEEDMNTEAFF
many,TRBV7-2,TRBJ2-5,NA,TGTGCCAGCAGCGTAAGAGGACGGTTCCAAGAGACCCAGTACTTC,CASSVRGRFQETQYF
NA,TRBV6-2/TRBV6-3,TRBJ2-3,NA,TGTGCCAGCAGAACAATACGGGGGACAGCTAGCACAGATACGCAGTATTTT,CASRTIRGTASTDTQYF
many,TRBV11-2,TRBJ2-2,TRBD2,TGTGCCAGCAGCTTAGATCTCCCCGGACTAGCGGGAAACACCGGGGAGCTGTTTTTT,CASSLDLPGLAGNTGELFF
NA,TRBV6-5,TRBJ1-5,NA,TGTGCCAGCAGTTTACACGGACGGGGCAATCAGCCCCAGCATTTT,CASSLHGRGNQPQHF
many,TRBV5-1,TRBJ1-1,NA,TGCGCCAGCAGCCTAGAGACAGAGAACACTGAAGCTTTCTTT,CASSLETENTEAFF
NA,TRBV3-1,TRBJ2-1,NA,TGTGCCAGCATTATGGGGGGGGCCTCAGGAGAGCAGTTCTTC,CASIMGGASGEQFF
few,TRBV24-1,TRBJ2-7,NA,TGTGCCACCAGCGCCGGGACCCACGCCTACGAGCAGTACTTC,CATSAGTHAYEQYF
NA,TRBV5-1,TRBJ2-7,NA,TGCGCCAGCAGCTTAGGGACGGGGCGCTACTACGAGCAGTACTTC,CASSLGTGRYYEQYF
few,TRBV5-1,TRBJ1-1,TRBD1,TGCGCCAGCAGCTCAGGGGGGCACACTGAAGCTTTCTTT,CASSSGGHTEAFF
NA,TRBV27,TRBJ2-7,NA,TGTGCCAGCAGTTTAAGGGGGGTCCTCTCCTACGAGCAGTACTTC,CASSLRGVLSYEQYF
few,TRBV4-3,TRBJ2-2,TRBD2,TGCGCCAGCAGCCAAGAAGGCGGGAGAAACACCGGGGAGCTGTTTTTT,CASSQEGGRNTGELFF
NA,TRBV20-1,TRBJ2-6,TRBD2,TGCAGTGCTCAGGGGGCTAGCGGGGGAGGAGGGGCCAACGTCCTGACTTTC,CSAQGASGGGGANVLTF
many,TRBV14,TRBJ2-1,TRBD2,TGTGCCAGCAGCCAAGTGACTAGCGATGAGCAGTTCTTC,CASSQVTSDEQFF
many,TRBV6-1,TRBJ2-1,NA,TGTGCCAGCAGTCGGAATTACAATGAGCAGTTCTTC,CASSRNYNEQFF
many,TRBV25-1,TRBJ1-1,NA,TGTGCCAGCAGTGAATCGGTGGTTATGAACGCTGAAGCTTTCTTT,CASSESVVMNAEAFF
many,TRBV12-3/TRBV12-4,TRBJ2-3,TRBD1,TGTGCCAGCAGTCCCTGGACAGGGGGCTTTGATAATACGCAGTATTTT,CASSPWTGGFDNTQYF
NA,TRBV6-5,TRBJ2-1,NA,TGTGCCAGCAGTTACTATAGCGGTCGGGGGGCTACAAATGAGCAGTTCTTC,CASSYYSGRGATNEQFF
many,TRBV12-3/TRBV12-4,TRBJ1-1,NA,TGTGCCAGCAGTTTAGGCGTGAACACTGAAGCTTTCTTT,CASSLGVNTEAFF
NA,TRBV11-2,TRBJ1-1,NA,TGTGCCAGCAGCTTAGGCGGGGGGCGAGCTGAAGCTTTCTTT,CASSLGGGRAEAFF
few,TRBV14,TRBJ2-3,NA,TGTGCCAGCAGCCAAGTTAACACAGATACGCAGTATTTT,CASSQVNTDTQYF
NA,TRBV6-5,TRBJ2-6,NA,TGTGCCAGCAGTTACTCGAGGGACCTTTACTCTGGGGCCAACGTCCTGACTTTC,CASSYSRDLYSGANVLTF
NA,TRBV3-1,TRBJ1-1,NA,TGTGCCAGCAGCCCTCAGACTAACACTGAAGCTTTCTTT,CASSPQTNTEAFF
NA,TRBV6-1,TRBJ2-1,TRBD1,TGTGCCAGTCGAAGCCGATCTGGACAGGGGAACAATGAGCAGTTCTTC,CASRSRSGQGNNEQFF
NA,TRBV14,TRBJ1-5,NA,TGTGCCAGCAGCCAAGATCCCCGGGGGCCCCAGCATTTT,CASSQDPRGPQHF
NA,TRBV6-2/TRBV6-3,TRBJ1-5,NA,TGTGCCAGCAGAGAACGGGGTTTAAGCAATCAGCCCCAGCATTTT,CASRERGLSNQPQHF
many,TRBV12-3/TRBV12-4,TRBJ1-1,NA,TGTGCCAGCAGTTTAGGGTGGAGCACTGAAGCTTTCTTT,CASSLGWSTEAFF
NA,TRBV25-1,TRBJ2-3,TRBD1,TGTGCCAGCAGTGGTTGGACAGGGGGCACAGATACGCAGTATTTT,CASSGWTGGTDTQYF
many,TRBV6-1,TRBJ2-3,TRBD1,TGTGCCACGGTGACAGGGGAGTCCACAGATACGCAGTATTTT,CATVTGESTDTQYF
many,TRBV5-1,TRBJ2-1,NA,TGCGCCAGCAGCTTGCGTCCTCAGAACTCCTACAATGAGCAGTTCTTC,CASSLRPQNSYNEQFF
many,TRBV4-1,TRBJ2-5,TRBD2,TGCGCCAGCAGCCAAGGAGCCGGGACTATAAAAGAGACCCAGTACTTC,CASSQGAGTIKETQYF
NA,TRBV5-1,TRBJ2-5,NA,TGCGCCAGCAGCTTGGTGAGCAGGGATGAGACCCAGTACTTC,CASSLVSRDETQYF
many,TRBV10-3,TRBJ1-1,TRBD1,TGTGCCATCAGTGAGTCGGCCAGGGGGCAAGCTTTCTTT,CAISESARGQAFF
many,TRBV7-9,TRBJ2-1,TRBD2,TGTGCCAGCAGCCGCGGACTAGCGGGAGCCTACAATGAGCAGTTCTTC,CASSRGLAGAYNEQFF
many,TRBV20-1,TRBJ1-1,NA,TGCAGTGCTAGACCCGGAGGGGCTTCGGGCACTGAAGCTTTCTTT,CSARPGGASGTEAFF
NA,TRBV7-2,TRBJ2-3,NA,TGTGCCAGCAGCTTCAAGATTGGGGCCACAGATACGCAGTATTTT,CASSFKIGATDTQYF
few,TRBV28,TRBJ1-6,NA,NA,CASSSSAAEPLHF
NA,TRBV15,TRBJ2-1,TRBD2,TGTGCCACCAGCCGAGGGACTAGCGGGATCAATGAGAAGTTCTTC,CATSRGTSGINEKFF
many,TRBV20-1,TRBJ2-1,TRBD2,TGCAGTGCTAGCCGGGACTACCCAAAAGTGAGCTCCTACAATGAGCAGTTCTTC,CSASRDYPKVSSYNEQFF
many,TRBV7-3,TRBJ2-7,NA,TGTGCCAGCAGCTCAGGACTGAATAACGAGCAGTACTTC,CASSSGLNNEQYF
NA,TRBV7-9,TRBJ1-2,TRBD1,TGTGCCAGCAGCCTCGGACAGGGAAACTTTGATGGCTACACCTTC,CASSLGQGNFDGYTF
NA,TRBV2,TRBJ2-2,TRBD2,TGTGCCAGCACACGGACTAGCCGGACCGGGGAGCTGTTTTTT,CASTRTSRTGELFF
many,TRBV29-1,TRBJ2-7,TRBD1,TGCAGCGTTGAGGCCCGACAGGGGTTCTACGAGCAGTACTTC,CSVEARQGFYEQYF
NA,TRBV6-2/TRBV6-3,TRBJ1-5,TRBD1,TGTGCCAGCACTACAAGGAGGGGACAGGGGAGAGATCAGCCCCAGCATTTT,CASTTRRGQGRDQPQHF
NA,TRBV5-5,TRBJ2-5,NA,TGTGCCAGCAGCTCCGGGTCACAAGAGACCCAGTACTTC,CASSSGSQETQYF
NA,TRBV7-2,TRBJ2-3,TRBD2,TGTGCCAGCAGCCTCGGGACTAGCGGGGATACGCAGTATTTT,CASSLGTSGDTQYF
many,TRBV20-1,TRBJ1-5,NA,TGCAGTGCGGGTCGAGCAGCGGGTCAGCCCCAGCATTTT,CSAGRAAGQPQHF
NA,TRBV13,TRBJ2-7,NA,TGTGCCAGCAGCCCTGGGCTCCTCTGCGCCTACGAGCAGTACTTC,CASSPGLLCAYEQYF